These T cell receptor beta chains were read from a single sample in a study of blood T cell repertoires in COVID-19. Only in-frame clones appear in the TCRdb table, and some are missing; sequencing was by immunoSEQ multiplex PCR. Of under 400,000 clones listed, about 87% are singletons. What was sequenced was PBMCs or T cells enriched from blood (not recorded which). These receptors were taken from a man aged 40-50 years in a cohort exposed to, infected with or recovered from COVID-19 (not recorded which). CDR3s include the opening cysteine and the closing phenylalanine or tryptophan. Each record gives: J gene, V gene, clone size, D gene, CDR3 protein, CDR3 DNA. A D gene is named only where the DNA matches it firmly. Clone size, where shown, is once, few, many, or a class for clones that have expanded.

>TRBJ2-7|TRBV4-2|NA|NA
CASSQVVGTPVGDEQYF
TGTGCCAGCAGCCAAGTGGTCGGGACTCCGGTAGGCGACGAGCAGTACTTC
>TRBJ2-1|TRBV24-1|NA|TRBD2
CATIQTSGYNEQFF
TGTGCCACCATACAGACTAGCGGATACAATGAGCAGTTCTTC
>TRBJ2-1|TRBV6-6|NA|TRBD2
CASSYSSSGGREQFF
TGTGCCAGCAGTTACTCTTCTAGCGGGGGACGGGAGCAGTTCTTC
>TRBJ2-1|TRBV5-1|NA|TRBD2
CASSFTSGRINEQFF
TGCGCCAGCAGCTTTACTAGCGGGAGGATAAATGAGCAGTTCTTC
>TRBJ1-5|TRBV5-1|NA|NA
CASSLIPGEKPQHF
TGCGCCAGCAGCTTGATCCCAGGGGAAAAGCCCCAGCATTTT
>TRBJ2-3|TRBV6-2/TRBV6-3|NA|NA
CASSRGPGAPLHTDTQYF
TGTGCCAGCAGTAGGGGCCCTGGCGCCCCTCTTCACACAGATACGCAGTATTTT
>TRBJ2-6|TRBV2|NA|NA
CASSTGYSGANVLTF
TGTGCCAGCAGTACAGGGTACTCTGGGGCCAACGTCCTGACTTTC
>TRBJ2-1|TRBV25-1|NA|TRBD2
CASSEFRAGAHEQFF
TGTGCCAGCAGTGAATTTCGAGCGGGAGCGCATGAGCAGTTCTTC
>TRBJ1-4|TRBV18|NA|TRBD1
CASSPLAGTGVNEKLFF
TGTGCCAGCTCACCTTTAGCAGGGACAGGGGTGAATGAAAAACTGTTTTTT
>TRBJ1-3|TRBV7-9|NA|NA
CASSFTGAGNTIYF
TGTGCCAGCAGCTTCACGGGTGCTGGAAACACCATATATTTT
>TRBJ1-3|TRBV5-6|NA|NA
CASSFAGSSGNTIYF
TGTGCCAGCAGCTTTGCGGGGTCCTCTGGAAACACCATATATTTT
>TRBJ1-5|TRBV29-1|NA|TRBD1
CSVVTGNNQPQHF
TGCAGCGTGGTGACAGGGAACAATCAGCCCCAGCATTTT
>TRBJ2-2|TRBV7-9|NA|TRBD1
CASSFPGQGVAGELFF
TGTGCCAGCAGCTTCCCGGGACAGGGGGTCGCCGGGGAGCTGTTTTTT
>TRBJ2-7|TRBV6-5|medium-sized|TRBD2
CACTDLADSSYEQYF
TGTGCATGCACCGATCTAGCGGATAGCTCCTACGAGCAGTACTTC
>TRBJ2-5|TRBV6-5|NA|TRBD1
CASSYATGGFGETQYF
TGTGCCAGCAGTTACGCGACAGGGGGGTTTGGAGAGACCCAGTACTTC
>TRBJ2-7|TRBV4-1|NA|NA
CASSQVRGREQYF
TGCGCCAGCAGCCAAGTCAGGGGCCGCGAGCAGTACTTC
>TRBJ2-2|TRBV27|NA|NA
CASSFSLGGAGELFF
TGTGCCAGCAGTTTTAGCCTAGGAGGAGCCGGGGAGCTGTTTTTT
>TRBJ1-1|TRBV14|NA|TRBD1
CASSQVLRQGRGTEAFF
TGTGCCAGCAGCCAAGTTCTCCGACAGGGGAGGGGGACTGAAGCTTTCTTT
>TRBJ2-7|TRBV5-5|NA|NA
CASSRLGTQTYEQYF
TGTGCCAGCAGCCGCCTCGGGACACAGACCTACGAGCAGTACTTC
>TRBJ1-2|TRBV7-9|NA|NA
CASSLGRNYGYTF
TGTGCCAGCAGCTTAGGCAGAAACTATGGCTACACCTTC
>TRBJ1-5|TRBV10-3|NA|TRBD1
CAISESGGKVSPQHF
TGTGCCATCAGTGAATCAGGGGGCAAGGTCAGCCCCCAGCATTTT
>TRBJ2-3|TRBV5-1|NA|NA
CASSLRVGTDTQYF
TGCGCCAGCAGCTTACGCGTCGGCACAGATACGCAGTATTTT
>TRBJ2-2|TRBV6-6|NA|NA
CASTSSGLFTGELFF
TGTGCCAGCACCTCGTCGGGACTTTTCACCGGGGAGCTGTTTTTT
>TRBJ1-5|TRBV3-1/TRBV3-2|once|NA
CASSQSSNQPQHF
TGTGCCAGCAGCCAATCGAGCAATCAGCCCCAGCATTTT
>TRBJ1-6|TRBV7-3|NA|NA
CASSLGRMNSPLHF
TGTGCCAGCAGCTTAGGCAGGATGAATTCACCCCTCCACTTT